This T cell receptor beta chain was identified during a study of cytomegalovirus exposure and HLA in healthy donors. Study-level background: Early released data had roughly 81 million unique TCRs, all coming from HLA-typed donors. Study-wide results and caveats: The likely explanation for a cluster of highly shared sequence variants was sequencing artifact.

Regarding this clone: Its antigen is undetermined.

The CDR3 length is 13 residues. The germline V and J ends were trimmed by 7 bases and 7 bases, with 14 bases remaining between them. CDR1 is LNHDA and CDR2 is SQIVND in the germline V gene (reference sequence). 60 Vbeta and 13 Jbeta primers were used in PCR. Assay: immunoSEQ multiplex PCR; the TCRdb copy retains only in-frame clones and omits some. The table lists about 150,000 clones, roughly 85% of them singletons, with roughly 2.4% in the top ten. J is TRBJ2-1 and V is TRBV19; tentative D call: TRBD1 (6 bases). The specimen sequenced was PBMCs. The clonotype originates from a woman in her late teens or twenties in good health and CMV-seronegative. This CDR3 reads CASNPTGVNEQFF. DNA for the CDR3: TGTGCCAGTAACCCGACAGGAGTTAATGAGCAGTTCTTC.